The present entry profiles one T cell receptor beta chain with its context. TCRdb's table, derived via immunoSEQ multiplex PCR, lists solely in-frame clones and lacks some. The sample holds roughly 60,000 clones, around 84% seen once. The CDR3 is 15 residues long. Germline trimming cut 6 bases from V and 4 bases from J; bases unmatched to any gene: 11. CDR1 is MGHDK and CDR2 is SYGVNS in the germline V gene. The sample originates from a study of OX40 agonist ivuxolimab in advanced cancers. The sequencing here drew on CD4+ or CD8+ T cells sorted from blood, taken in a trial of the OX40 agonist ivuxolimab. This sequence originates from an adult with an advanced solid tumor such as melanoma, head and neck, liver or kidney cancer. The J gene is TRBJ1-1, the V gene TRBV25-1; 7 bases align to TRBD1. CDR3 protein: CASSRLAGGITEAFF. DNA of the CDR3: TGTGCCAGCAGCCGCCTTGCAGGGGGTATCACTGAAGCTTTCTTT.